This passage covers 20 T cell receptor beta chains from one sample sequenced in a study of shared clonotypes between healthy human individuals. The data were produced by immunoSEQ multiplex PCR, yet TCRdb's version contains in-frame clones alone and is incomplete. Found here are 1 million to 1.3 million clones, about 84% of them singletons; the top ten hold roughly 0.55%. The sequencing sample was made of memory CD4+ T cells from PBMCs. Subset specified: CD45RA-negative fraction. The receptors originated from a man aged 18 to 29 in good health. Some clones in this sample may be carry-over from other donors' samples.

The chain uses TRBV5-1 and TRBJ2-3, with 8 bases that match TRBD1. The trim removed 4 bases at V and 2 bases at J, leaving 6 bases unmatched. Germline CDR1 SGHRS, CDR2 YFSETQ. This CDR3 contains 15 residues. CDR3 protein: CASSPQGAYTDTQYF. The CDR3 DNA reads as TGCGCCAGCAGCCCTCAGGGGGCCTACACAGATACGCAGTATTTT.

V usage is TRBV10-2 and J usage is TRBJ2-1; 9 bases map to TRBD2. CDR1 and CDR2 (germline): WSHSY, SAAADI. The CDR3 consists of 15 residues. CDR3 sequence (DNA): TGCGCAGCGGGTCGGGAGCGGGAGGTGTACAATGAGCAGTTCTTC. This sequence encodes CAAGREREVYNEQFF.

The CDR3 here is CASRRERERGTDTQYF. CDR3 nucleotide sequence: TGTGCCAGCAGACGGGAGCGGGAGAGGGGCACAGATACGCAGTATTTT. The rearrangement links TRBV21-1 to TRBJ2-3; TRBD2, the table's D call, was not compared with the DNA. TRBV21-1 is annotated as a pseudogene. This CDR3 contains 16 residues.

A word on this clone: A clone one base away is much larger, so this may be a read error. The chain has TRBV7-2 and TRBJ2-7; 10 nucleotides agree with TRBD2. CDR1 SGHTA and CDR2 FQGNSA come from the germline V gene. This CDR3 contains 14 residues. V lost 5 bases to trimming and J lost 2 bases; unmatched junction nucleotides: 3. The CDR3 nucleotides are TGTGCCAGCAGCACCGGGACTAGCGCCTACGAGCAGTACTTC. Translated, it gives CASSTGTSAYEQYF.

The chain has TRBV11-2 and TRBJ1-1, with a tentative D call TRBD1 (5 bases). Germline CDR1 SGHAT, CDR2 FQNNGV. The V gene lost 5 bases and the J gene lost 1 base, with 11 bases spanning the gap. The CDR3 consists of 14 residues. CDR3 in amino acids: CASSRITGNTEAFF. The CDR3, as DNA: TGTGCCAGCAGCCGCATCACAGGGAACACTGAAGCTTTCTTT.

This clone was recorded a few times. The genes are TRBV4-1 and TRBJ1-2, with unresolved D. From germline, CDR1 is MGHRA and CDR2 YSYEKL. The V end lost 1 base, the J end lost 2 bases, and 5 bases lay between the germline ends. The CDR3 extends over 13 amino acids. CDR3 in amino acids: CASSQGRNYGYTF. The CDR3 DNA sequence: TGCGCCAGCAGCCAAGGAAGAAACTATGGCTACACCTTC.

V and J are TRBV2 and TRBJ2-3; no definite D call. This CDR3 is built from 14 residues. V was clipped by 6 bases and J by 0 bases, with 10 bases between them. The germline CDR1 and CDR2 sequences are SNHLY and FYNNEI. The CDR3 loop reads CASRNRQSTDTQYF. The CDR3 coding sequence is TGTGCCAGCAGAAACAGACAAAGCACAGATACGCAGTATTTT.

In its sample, this clone was seen a few times. The chain carries TRBV6-1 and TRBJ2-3; D gene ambiguous. Per the germline V gene, CDR1 is MNHNS and CDR2 is SASEGT. V lost 4 bases, J lost 3 bases, and 8 bases lay in between. The CDR3 is 13 residues long. CDR3 DNA: TGTGCCAGCAGTGCGAGCTGGACAGATACGCAGTATTTT. Translating gives CASSASWTDTQYF.

CDR3 loop: CAVRTANTGELFF. CDR3 nucleotide sequence: TGTGCCGTACGGACGGCTAACACCGGGGAGCTGTTTTTT. The V and J genes are TRBV7-9 and TRBJ2-2; D unresolved. Germline V gives CDR1 SEHNR, CDR2 FQNEAQ (reference sequence). This CDR3 has 13 amino acids. The V end lost 11 bases, the J end lost 2 bases, and 12 bases lay between the germline ends. The whole variable domain, filled in from reference TRBV7-9 and TRBJ2-2, reads DTGVSQNPRHKITKRGQNVTFRCDPISEHNRLYWYRQTLGQGPEFLTYFQNEAQLEKSRLLSDRFSAERPKGSFSTLEIQRTEQGDSAMYLCAVRTANTGELFFGEGSRLTVL.

This clone was counted only a few times. This chain connects TRBV7-3 to TRBJ2-2; 11 bases align to TRBD2. V gave up 4 bases and J gave up 8 bases; unmatched junction bases: 9. Germline loops: CDR1 SGHTA, CDR2 FQGTGA. This CDR3 contains 16 residues. This chain's CDR3 is CASSSHLLAGGGELFF. CDR3 bases: TGTGCCAGCAGCTCCCATTTGCTAGCGGGAGGAGGGGAGCTGTTTTTT.

This chain connects TRBV10-3 to TRBJ2-7; 10 bases map to TRBD2. Germline CDR1 and CDR2: ENHRY and SYGVKD. V shed 2 bases, J shed 6 bases, and the junction held 22 bases outside the gene matches. The CDR3 consists of 20 residues. In DNA form, the CDR3 reads TGTGCCATCAGTGAGAAGAGGAGCGGGAGGGCCACGAGCTTGGTAAGCGAGCAGTACTTC. Translation gives CAISEKRSGRATSLVSEQYF.

This clone appeared a single time. The rearrangement joins TRBV5-1 to TRBJ2-2; the match to TRBD2 covers 14 bases. The V gene end was trimmed by 6 bases and the J gene end by 5 bases; junction bases not matched to a gene: 15. The CDR3 runs to 19 residues. Germline CDR1 is SGHRS and CDR2 is YFSETQ. The CDR3 nucleotides read TGCGCCAGCACCCGAGCAGGGACTAGCGGGAGTGGTCGGACCGGGGAGCTGTTTTTT. It translates to CASTRAGTSGSGRTGELFF. The full variable domain, with the rest looked up from reference TRBV5-1 and TRBJ2-2, is KAGVTQTPRYLIKTRGQQVTLSCSPISGHRSVSWYQQTPGQGLQFLFEYFSETQRNKGNFPGRFSGRQFSNSRSEMNVSTLELGDSALYLCASTRAGTSGSGRTGELFFGEGSRLTVL.

The chain carries TRBV5-1 and TRBJ1-2; weak D call: TRBD1 (5 bases). With 4 bases removed from V and 0 bases from J, the gap between germline ends came to 13 bases. The germline CDR1 and CDR2 sequences are SGHRS and YFSETQ. The CDR3 extends over 15 amino acids. The CDR3 DNA reads TGCGCCAGCAGCGGGGCGGGACGGGCTAACTATGGCTACACCTTC. Its protein is CASSGAGRANYGYTF.

This rearrangement joins TRBV12-5 to TRBJ2-1; no clear D gene. V lost 0 bases and J lost 10, with 19 bases in between. CDR1 LGHNT and CDR2 FRNRAP come from the germline V gene. The CDR3 sequence is 16 residues long. The DNA of the CDR3 is TGTGCTAGTGGTTTGGTACGAGGCGACCTGAGATCCGAGCAGTTCTTC. Its protein is CASGLVRGDLRSEQFF.

The J gene is TRBJ1-1, the V gene TRBV10-1; 8 bases agree with TRBD1. Per germline, CDR1 WNHNN and CDR2 SYGVQD (reference sequence). This CDR3 comprises 14 residues. The junction had 4 bases not matched to a gene; V was cut back by 5 bases and J by 2 bases. CDR3 DNA: TGCGCCAGCAGTCGACAGGGGAGAAACACTGAAGCTTTCTTT. Protein sequence: CASSRQGRNTEAFF.

A single count supports this clone. The genes are TRBV7-6 and TRBJ2-7, with D perhaps assigned TRBD1 or TRBD2 (5 bases each). Looked up from germline, CDR1 is SGHVS and CDR2 is FNYEAQ. This CDR3 comprises 16 residues. Trimming stripped 1 base from V and 6 bases from J, with 19 bases between. This chain's CDR3 is CASSLEVGADMSEQYF. In nucleotides, the CDR3 is TGTGCCAGCAGCTTAGAGGTGGGAGCGGACATGAGCGAGCAGTACTTC. Full variable domain (outside the CDR3, taken from reference TRBV7-6 and TRBJ2-7): GAGVSQSPRYKVTKRGQDVALRCDPISGHVSLYWYRQALGQGPEFLTYFNYEAQQDKSGLPNDRFSAERPEGSISTLTIQRTEQRDSAMYRCASSLEVGADMSEQYFGPGTRLTVT.

This clone was counted once. V and J are TRBV6-1 and TRBJ2-5; D unclear. This CDR3 region has 16 residues. With 4 bases removed from V and 2 bases from J, the gap between germline ends came to 17 bases. CDR1 and CDR2 (germline): MNHNS, SASEGT. This chain's CDR3 is CASSARFGAAQETQYF. The CDR3, as DNA: TGTGCCAGCAGTGCCCGTTTCGGAGCCGCGCAAGAGACCCAGTACTTC.

This chain links TRBV7-2 with TRBJ1-1, with unresolved D. V was trimmed by 8 bases and J by 0 bases, leaving 10 bases between them. Germline V CDR1 and CDR2: SGHTA, FQGNSA. The CDR3 extends over 13 amino acids. This CDR3 reads CASLVAMNTEAFF. The DNA of the CDR3 is TGTGCCAGCTTGGTAGCCATGAACACTGAAGCTTTCTTT.

The genes are TRBV25-1 and TRBJ1-5; D gene ambiguous. This CDR3 has 15 residues. V lost 3 bases to trimming and J lost 3 bases, with 12 bases between them. Germline V lookup: CDR1 MGHDK, CDR2 SYGVNS. CDR3 DNA: TGTGCCAGCAGTGACTCCGGACGGGACAATCAGCCCCAGCATTTT. This sequence encodes CASSDSGRDNQPQHF.

The genes are TRBV18 and TRBJ2-7; D gene uncertain. Germline V gene lookup returns CDR1 KGHSH and CDR2 LQKENI. Trimming removed 3 bases at V and 0 bases at J, with 15 bases between. The CDR3 is 16 amino acids. CDR3 DNA sequence: TGTGCCAGCTCACCCCGGCGAACCGCTAGCTCCTACGAGCAGTACTTC. Translated, it gives CASSPRRTASSYEQYF.